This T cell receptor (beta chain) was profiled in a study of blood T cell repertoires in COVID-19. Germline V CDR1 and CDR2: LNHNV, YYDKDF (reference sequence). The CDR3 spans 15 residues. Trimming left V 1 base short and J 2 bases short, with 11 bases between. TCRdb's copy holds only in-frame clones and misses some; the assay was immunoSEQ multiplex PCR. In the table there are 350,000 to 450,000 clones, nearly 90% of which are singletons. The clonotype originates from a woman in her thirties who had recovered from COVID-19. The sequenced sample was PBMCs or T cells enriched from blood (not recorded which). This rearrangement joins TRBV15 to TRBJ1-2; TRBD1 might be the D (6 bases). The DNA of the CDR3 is TGTGCCACCAGCAGAGGAACAGGGCTGAACTATGGCTACACCTTC. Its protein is CATSRGTGLNYGYTF. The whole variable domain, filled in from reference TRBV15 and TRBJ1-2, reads DAMVIQNPRYQVTQFGKPVTLSCSQTLNHNVMYWYQQKSSQAPKLLFHYYDKDFNNEADTPDNFQSRRPNTSFCFLDIRSPGLGDTAMYLCATSRGTGLNYGYTFGSGTRLTVV.